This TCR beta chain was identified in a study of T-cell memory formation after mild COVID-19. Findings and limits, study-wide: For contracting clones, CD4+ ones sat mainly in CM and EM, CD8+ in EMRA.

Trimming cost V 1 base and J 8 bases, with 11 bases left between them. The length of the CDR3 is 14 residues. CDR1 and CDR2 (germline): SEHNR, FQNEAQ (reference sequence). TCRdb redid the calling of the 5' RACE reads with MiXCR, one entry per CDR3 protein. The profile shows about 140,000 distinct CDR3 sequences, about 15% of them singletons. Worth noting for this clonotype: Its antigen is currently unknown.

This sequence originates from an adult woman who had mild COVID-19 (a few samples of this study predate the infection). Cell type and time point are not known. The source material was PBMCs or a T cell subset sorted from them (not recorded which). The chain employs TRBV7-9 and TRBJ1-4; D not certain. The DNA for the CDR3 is TGTGCCAGCAGCTTAGTCGACTTGGACGAAAAACTGTTTTTT. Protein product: CASSLVDLDEKLFF.